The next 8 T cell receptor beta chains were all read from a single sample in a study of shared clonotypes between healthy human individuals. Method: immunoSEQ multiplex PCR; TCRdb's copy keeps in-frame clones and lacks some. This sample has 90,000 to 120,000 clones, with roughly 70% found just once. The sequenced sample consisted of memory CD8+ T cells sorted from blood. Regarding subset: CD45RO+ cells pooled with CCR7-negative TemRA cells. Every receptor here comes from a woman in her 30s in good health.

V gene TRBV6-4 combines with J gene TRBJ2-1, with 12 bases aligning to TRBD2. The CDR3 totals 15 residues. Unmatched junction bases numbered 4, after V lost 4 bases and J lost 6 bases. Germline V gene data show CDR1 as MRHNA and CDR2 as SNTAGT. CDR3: CASSGGLAGSNEQFF. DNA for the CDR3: TGTGCCAGCAGTGGCGGACTAGCGGGAAGCAATGAGCAGTTCTTC.

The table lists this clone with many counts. This chain's CDR3 is CASSEGRGAYQETQYF. CDR3 in DNA: TGTGCCAGCAGTGAGGGGAGGGGAGCGTACCAAGAGACCCAGTACTTC. The chain couples TRBV11-2 to TRBJ2-5, with TRBD2 matching over 7 bases. CDR3 length: 16 residues. V shed 6 bases, J shed 0 bases, and the junction held 10 bases outside the gene matches. Germline CDR1 is SGHAT and CDR2 is FQNNGV.

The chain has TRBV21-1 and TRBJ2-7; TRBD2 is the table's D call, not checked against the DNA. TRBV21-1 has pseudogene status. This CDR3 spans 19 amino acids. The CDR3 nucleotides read TGTGCCAGCAGTGAGGGACTAGCGGGAGTTGTGGGGAGCTCCTACGAGCAGTACTTC. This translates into CASSEGLAGVVGSSYEQYF.

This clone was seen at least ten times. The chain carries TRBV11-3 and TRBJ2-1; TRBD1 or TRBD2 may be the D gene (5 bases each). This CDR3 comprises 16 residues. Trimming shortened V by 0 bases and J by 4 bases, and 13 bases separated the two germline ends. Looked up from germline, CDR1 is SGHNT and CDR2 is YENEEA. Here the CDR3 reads CASSLDLRDPYNEQFF. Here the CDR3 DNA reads TGTGCCAGCAGCTTAGATCTTCGGGACCCATACAATGAGCAGTTCTTC.

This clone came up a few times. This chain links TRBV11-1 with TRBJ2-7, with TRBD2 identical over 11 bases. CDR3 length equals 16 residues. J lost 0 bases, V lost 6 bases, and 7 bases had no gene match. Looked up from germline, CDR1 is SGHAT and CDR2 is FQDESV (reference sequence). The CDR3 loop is CASSPTSGKSSYEQYF. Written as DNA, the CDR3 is TGTGCCAGCAGTCCGACTAGCGGGAAGAGCTCCTACGAGCAGTACTTC.

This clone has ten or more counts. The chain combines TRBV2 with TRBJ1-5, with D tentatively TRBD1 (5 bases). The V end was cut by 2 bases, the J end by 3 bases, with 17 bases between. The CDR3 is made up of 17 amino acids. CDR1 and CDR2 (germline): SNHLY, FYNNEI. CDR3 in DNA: TGTGCCAGCAGTGAACGAGATCTGGGGGGACTCAATCAGCCCCAGCATTTT. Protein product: CASSERDLGGLNQPQHF.

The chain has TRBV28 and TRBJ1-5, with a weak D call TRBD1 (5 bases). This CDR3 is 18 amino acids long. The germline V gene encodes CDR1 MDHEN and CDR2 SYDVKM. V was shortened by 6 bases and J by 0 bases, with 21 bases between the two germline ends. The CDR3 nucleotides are TGTGCCAGCAGCCCACAGAATAGGACAACCTATAGCAATCAGCCCCAGCATTTT. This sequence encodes CASSPQNRTTYSNQPQHF.

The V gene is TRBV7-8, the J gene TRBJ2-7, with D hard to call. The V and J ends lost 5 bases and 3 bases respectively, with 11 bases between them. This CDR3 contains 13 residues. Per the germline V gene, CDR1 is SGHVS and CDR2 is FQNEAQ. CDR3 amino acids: CASSPGPGYEQYF. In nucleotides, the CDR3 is TGTGCCAGCAGCCCAGGACCTGGCTACGAGCAGTACTTC.